A selection of T cell receptor beta chains follows, all from one sample in a study of blood T cell repertoires in COVID-19. Clones were read by immunoSEQ multiplex PCR, and TCRdb kept only the in-frame ones, dropping some. The sample has 120,000 to 150,000 clones; under 85% are singletons. Sequences were obtained from peripheral blood. These TCRs come from a human donor in a cohort sampled during active COVID-19. CDR3s include the opening cysteine and the closing phenylalanine or tryptophan. Fields, in order: clone size, D gene, V gene, J gene, CDR3 DNA, CDR3 protein. D genes are given only for firm matches. Rows may omit the clone size; those that give it use once, few, many or a size class.

clone size: .
D gene: .
V gene: TRBV28
J gene: TRBJ1-3
CDR3 DNA: TGTGCCAGCAGTTTACCGGGTACACCTGGAAACACCATATATTTT
CDR3 protein: CASSLPGTPGNTIYF

clone size: .
D gene: .
V gene: TRBV5-8
J gene: TRBJ2-1
CDR3 DNA: TGTGCCAGCAGCCGACAGGTGGGGACGTACAATGAGCAGTTCTTC
CDR3 protein: CASSRQVGTYNEQFF

clone size: .
D gene: TRBD1
V gene: TRBV27
J gene: TRBJ1-1
CDR3 DNA: TGTGCCAGCAGGCTACAGGGGGGCACTGAAGCTTTCTTT
CDR3 protein: CASRLQGGTEAFF

clone size: .
D gene: TRBD2
V gene: TRBV7-2
J gene: TRBJ2-1
CDR3 DNA: TGTGCCAGCAGCTTAGGACTAGCGGGGGGAGATGAGCAGTTCTTC
CDR3 protein: CASSLGLAGGDEQFF

clone size: .
D gene: .
V gene: TRBV4-3
J gene: TRBJ1-1
CDR3 DNA: TGCGCCAGCAGCATGGGGGCAGAAGCTTTCTTT
CDR3 protein: CASSMGAEAFF

clone size: .
D gene: TRBD2
V gene: TRBV4-2
J gene: TRBJ2-3
CDR3 DNA: TGTGCCAGCAGCCAAGATGGGGACACTAGCGGGGTGAGGTATACGCAGTATTTT
CDR3 protein: CASSQDGDTSGVRYTQYF

clone size: .
D gene: TRBD2
V gene: TRBV4-3
J gene: TRBJ2-2
CDR3 DNA: TGCGCCAGCAGCCAGGGGGGGTACACCGGGGAGCTGTTTTTT
CDR3 protein: CASSQGGYTGELFF

clone size: .
D gene: .
V gene: TRBV7-3
J gene: TRBJ1-4
CDR3 DNA: TGTGCCAGCAGCTTAACGGGAGGGGTTAATGAAAAACTGTTTTTT
CDR3 protein: CASSLTGGVNEKLFF

clone size: .
D gene: TRBD2
V gene: TRBV4-3
J gene: TRBJ2-1
CDR3 DNA: TGCGCCAGCAGCCAAGATCGCCTAGCGGGGGGGCGTGAGCAGTTCTTC
CDR3 protein: CASSQDRLAGGREQFF

clone size: .
D gene: TRBD2
V gene: TRBV12-5
J gene: TRBJ2-2
CDR3 DNA: TGTGCTAGTGGTCCCGACGTCGGGCGGGGGGACGGGGAGCTGTTTTTT
CDR3 protein: CASGPDVGRGDGELFF

clone size: few
D gene: .
V gene: TRBV7-9
J gene: TRBJ1-1
CDR3 DNA: TGTGCCAGCACCGCCGGCGGGAACACTGAAGCTTTCTTT
CDR3 protein: CASTAGGNTEAFF

clone size: .
D gene: TRBD1
V gene: TRBV7-3
J gene: TRBJ1-1
CDR3 DNA: TGTGCCAGCAGCTTCGACAGGGACACTGAAGCTTTCTTT
CDR3 protein: CASSFDRDTEAFF

clone size: .
D gene: .
V gene: TRBV11-1
J gene: TRBJ1-2
CDR3 DNA: TGTGCCAGCAGCTTCTCCGTGGAGAACTATGGCTACACCTTC
CDR3 protein: CASSFSVENYGYTF

clone size: .
D gene: TRBD1
V gene: TRBV30
J gene: TRBJ2-7
CDR3 DNA: TGTGCCTGGGGGACAGGGATGTCGTCCGGTCTCTCCTACGAGCAGTACTTC
CDR3 protein: CAWGTGMSSGLSYEQYF

clone size: .
D gene: .
V gene: TRBV5-8
J gene: TRBJ2-3
CDR3 DNA: TGTGCCAGCAGCTTTGGACAGAGCACAGATACGCAGTATTTT
CDR3 protein: CASSFGQSTDTQYF

clone size: .
D gene: .
V gene: TRBV15
J gene: TRBJ1-1
CDR3 DNA: TGTGCCACCAGCAGAGATCTCGCAGGGACTAAGGCTGAAGCTTTCTTT
CDR3 protein: CATSRDLAGTKAEAFF

clone size: .
D gene: .
V gene: TRBV18
J gene: TRBJ2-7
CDR3 DNA: TGTGCCAGCGGGTCCTCGGGGGAGAGCTCCTACGAGCAGTACTTC
CDR3 protein: CASGSSGESSYEQYF

clone size: .
D gene: .
V gene: TRBV30
J gene: TRBJ1-5
CDR3 DNA: TGTGCCTGGAGTACGGGGGGCAATCAGCCCCAGCATTTT
CDR3 protein: CAWSTGGNQPQHF

clone size: .
D gene: .
V gene: TRBV6-5
J gene: TRBJ2-7
CDR3 DNA: TGTGCCAGCAGTTACAATGGGGCGGCTACCTACGAGCAGTACTTC
CDR3 protein: CASSYNGAATYEQYF

clone size: once
D gene: TRBD1
V gene: TRBV9
J gene: TRBJ1-1
CDR3 DNA: TGTGCCAGCAGCTATTCCGGGACAGCGAACACTGAAGCTTTCTTT
CDR3 protein: CASSYSGTANTEAFF

clone size: .
D gene: TRBD2
V gene: TRBV7-9
J gene: TRBJ2-1
CDR3 DNA: TGTGCCAGCAGCCCTACGACGGGACTAGCGGGGGAAAATGAGCAGTTCTTC
CDR3 protein: CASSPTTGLAGENEQFF

clone size: once
D gene: TRBD1
V gene: TRBV24-1
J gene: TRBJ1-5
CDR3 DNA: TGTGCCACCAGTGACTCCGGACAGGGGGCTTATAGCAATCAGCCCCAGCATTTT
CDR3 protein: CATSDSGQGAYSNQPQHF

clone size: .
D gene: TRBD1
V gene: TRBV7-8
J gene: TRBJ2-3
CDR3 DNA: TGTGCCAGCAGCCCCCGAAGGACAGGGAGGCTTGTTGATACGCAGTATTTT
CDR3 protein: CASSPRRTGRLVDTQYF

clone size: .
D gene: .
V gene: TRBV29-1
J gene: TRBJ2-5
CDR3 DNA: TGCAGCGTTCGTCCCCAAGAGACCCAGTACTTC
CDR3 protein: CSVRPQETQYF

clone size: .
D gene: TRBD2
V gene: TRBV5-8
J gene: TRBJ2-1
CDR3 DNA: TGTGCCAGCAGACCCGGACTAGTCGGGGGTCGAGAGGAGCAGTTCTTC
CDR3 protein: CASRPGLVGGREEQFF

clone size: .
D gene: .
V gene: TRBV12-5
J gene: TRBJ2-1
CDR3 DNA: TGTGCTAGTGGTTTGGCGGGACTGATAGAGCAGTTCTTC
CDR3 protein: CASGLAGLIEQFF

clone size: .
D gene: TRBD1
V gene: TRBV5-4
J gene: TRBJ2-7
CDR3 DNA: TGTGCCAGCAGCTTAAGGGACAGGGAGTACGAGCAGTACTTC
CDR3 protein: CASSLRDREYEQYF

clone size: .
D gene: TRBD1
V gene: TRBV11-1
J gene: TRBJ1-2
CDR3 DNA: TGTGCCAGCAGCTTAACAGGACAGGGGATCTATGGCTACACCTTC
CDR3 protein: CASSLTGQGIYGYTF

clone size: .
D gene: .
V gene: TRBV4-2
J gene: TRBJ2-3
CDR3 DNA: TGTGCCAGCAGCCAAGTTGGCGCGGGCACAGATACGCAGTATTTT
CDR3 protein: CASSQVGAGTDTQYF

clone size: .
D gene: .
V gene: TRBV2
J gene: TRBJ1-2
CDR3 DNA: TGTGCCAGCAGTGGTAGCCAGGGTTTGGGTGGCTACACCTTC
CDR3 protein: CASSGSQGLGGYTF

clone size: .
D gene: TRBD2
V gene: TRBV7-2
J gene: TRBJ2-7
CDR3 DNA: TGTGCCAGCAGCTTAGTAGTAGCGGGGGCCTTTACCTACGAGCAGTACTTC
CDR3 protein: CASSLVVAGAFTYEQYF

clone size: .
D gene: .
V gene: TRBV5-1
J gene: TRBJ2-7
CDR3 DNA: TGCGCCAGCTATGAGGGGGACCGCCCCTACGAGCAGTACTTC
CDR3 protein: CASYEGDRPYEQYF

clone size: few
D gene: .
V gene: TRBV2
J gene: TRBJ1-1
CDR3 DNA: TGTGCCAGCAGTGCCTACACTGAAGCTTTCTTT
CDR3 protein: CASSAYTEAFF

clone size: .
D gene: TRBD1
V gene: TRBV15
J gene: TRBJ2-5
CDR3 DNA: TGTGCCACCAGCAGAGTTCGGACAGGTGAAGAGACCCAGTACTTC
CDR3 protein: CATSRVRTGEETQYF

clone size: .
D gene: TRBD1
V gene: TRBV19
J gene: TRBJ1-5
CDR3 DNA: TGTGCCAGTAGCTCCTTTCCAGGTCGACAGGGTCAGCCCCAGCATTTT
CDR3 protein: CASSSFPGRQGQPQHF

clone size: .
D gene: .
V gene: TRBV6-1
J gene: TRBJ1-5
CDR3 DNA: TGTGCCAGCAGTGAGATTGGGACACCGTATAGCAATCAGCCCCAGCATTTT
CDR3 protein: CASSEIGTPYSNQPQHF

clone size: .
D gene: TRBD1
V gene: TRBV6-2/TRBV6-3
J gene: TRBJ2-3
CDR3 DNA: TGTGCCAGCAGTTACTCCCTGGGACAGGGGAGGGGCACAGATACGCAGTATTTT
CDR3 protein: CASSYSLGQGRGTDTQYF

clone size: .
D gene: TRBD1
V gene: TRBV7-9
J gene: TRBJ1-4
CDR3 DNA: TGTGCCAGCAACTCGAAGGGGGCTCCTAATGAAAAACTGTTTTTT
CDR3 protein: CASNSKGAPNEKLFF

clone size: few
D gene: TRBD1
V gene: TRBV7-9
J gene: TRBJ2-7
CDR3 DNA: TGTGCCAGCAGCCCGACCAGGGGGCGGTACGAGCAGTACTTC
CDR3 protein: CASSPTRGRYEQYF

clone size: .
D gene: .
V gene: TRBV7-2
J gene: TRBJ1-2
CDR3 DNA: TGTGCCAGCAGCTTAGTGGGGGGCTATGGCTACACCTTC
CDR3 protein: CASSLVGGYGYTF

clone size: .
D gene: .
V gene: TRBV9
J gene: TRBJ2-7
CDR3 DNA: TGTGCCAGCAGCGTAGTAGTCCAACGGGAGAGGGGTACCTACGAGCAGTACTTC
CDR3 protein: CASSVVVQRERGTYEQYF

clone size: .
D gene: .
V gene: TRBV11-2
J gene: TRBJ2-2
CDR3 DNA: TGTGAGGGCAGGGAGGCCGGGGAGCTGTTTTTT
CDR3 protein: CEGREAGELFF

clone size: .
D gene: .
V gene: TRBV6-6
J gene: TRBJ1-6
CDR3 DNA: TGTGCCAGCACCTCCGATTCACCCCTCCACTTT
CDR3 protein: CASTSDSPLHF

clone size: .
D gene: .
V gene: TRBV4-3
J gene: TRBJ2-3
CDR3 DNA: TGCGCCAGCAGCCGAGGAACCAGTAGCACAGATACGCAGTATTTT
CDR3 protein: CASSRGTSSTDTQYF

clone size: .
D gene: .
V gene: TRBV6-2/TRBV6-3
J gene: TRBJ2-1
CDR3 DNA: TGTGCCAGCAGTTACTTTTCTATTGACAATGAGCAGTTCTTC
CDR3 protein: CASSYFSIDNEQFF

clone size: .
D gene: .
V gene: TRBV20-1
J gene: TRBJ2-7
CDR3 DNA: TGCAGTGCTAGTTTGTACACAACCGACGAGCAGTACTTC
CDR3 protein: CSASLYTTDEQYF

clone size: .
D gene: .
V gene: TRBV15
J gene: TRBJ2-3
CDR3 DNA: TGTGCCACCAGCAGTGCGTTGTATTGGGGCAAGAACACAGATACGCAGTATTTT
CDR3 protein: CATSSALYWGKNTDTQYF

clone size: few
D gene: TRBD1
V gene: TRBV5-1
J gene: TRBJ1-5
CDR3 DNA: TGCGCCAGCAGTTCCGGGGCCAGGGGGAGCAATCAGCCCCAGCATTTT
CDR3 protein: CASSSGARGSNQPQHF

clone size: .
D gene: .
V gene: TRBV19
J gene: TRBJ2-1
CDR3 DNA: TGTGCCAGTACCCCGAGATTATACGACTTCGATGAGCAGTTCTTC
CDR3 protein: CASTPRLYDFDEQFF

clone size: once
D gene: TRBD2
V gene: TRBV28
J gene: TRBJ2-3
CDR3 DNA: TGTGCCAGCAGTCCGGGGGGGGCGGGCACAGATACGCAGTATTTT
CDR3 protein: CASSPGGAGTDTQYF

clone size: .
D gene: .
V gene: TRBV18
J gene: TRBJ2-3
CDR3 DNA: TGTGCCAGCTCACCGCCCGTTCAGGGCGGAGATACGCAGTATTTT
CDR3 protein: CASSPPVQGGDTQYF